This T cell receptor (beta chain) is drawn from a study of cytomegalovirus exposure and HLA in healthy donors (dated by TCRdb to between 2016 and 2019). A note on the overall study: An earlier analysis of about 560 of the donors reported approximately 260 Gb of sequence data and 100 million to 120 million unique TCR beta sequences obtained from some 170 million T cells. High-throughput TCR immunosequencing, statistical association of individual TCRs with disease status, and machine learning were combined to predict cytomegalovirus infection status. HLA typing covered class I and class II loci at four-digit resolution. In addition to the first cohort of 666 subjects, a separate validation cohort of around 110 different subjects was used. Donor age, sex, ethnicity and CMV serostatus were compiled together with the repertoire data. To decide whether each TCR beta V gene segment behaved as functional or pseudogenic, an earlier analysis of nearly 600 of the donors relied on high-throughput TCR beta sequencing. The study profiled the T cell repertoires of around 700 subjects by immunosequencing and related them to cytomegalovirus serostatus. Among the roughly 400 genotyped donors, around 81% belonged to the genetic ancestry cluster associated with self-reported Caucasian donors. In a later analysis, previously published TCR beta repertoires from about 670 donors were re-analyzed and high-resolution HLA genotyping was added so that TCR occurrence patterns could be studied. On average, 235,054 unique TCR beta nucleotide sequences were sequenced per donor among 398 genotyped donors of the cohort, with roughly 20% of those sequences being non-productive. Typing coverage differed by locus: A, B, C, DRB1 and DQB1 were typed in about 629-630 donors, DQA1 in 500 to 550, DPA1 in approximately 600, and DPB1 in 400 to 480. Several DR-DQ haplotypes were handled as single units for association and clustering, since linkage in the cohort was strong. An early release that covered about 600 HLA-typed donors contained about 290 gigabases of sequencing data and around 85 million unique TCR sequences. Rather than using new phenotypic data, the later analysis identified candidate immune exposures from TCR beta sequences and from how often those sequences occurred across donors. In a later genetic analysis, genome-wide SNP genotypes for about 65% of the roughly 670 donors were used, and that subset was treated as a discovery cohort. Every discovery cohort repertoire had been produced on one sequencing platform. The aim of the study was to test whether cataloging public T cell receptors could identify signatures of past pathogen exposure.

The cohort consisted of 666 healthy bone marrow donors. Cohort members were all nominally healthy when sampled, although unrecorded immune exposures were likely present. The donor was CMV seronegative and belonged to the group of more than 300 seronegative cohort members. A peripheral blood sample was collected from each donor, and TCR beta sequencing was performed on peripheral blood mononuclear cells. Genomic DNA extraction from the blood cell samples was performed with the Qiagen DNeasy Blood Extraction Kit. The CDR3 measures 14 amino acids from cysteine to phenylalanine. Only CDR3 DNA remains: 42 bases, in frame from the first base. According to the germline V gene, CDR1 reads MNHEY and CDR2 reads SVGAGI. V was cut back by 0 bases and J by 8 bases, leaving a gap of 13 bases between them. Libraries were built with the immunoSEQ multiplex PCR assay. For the multiplex PCR, a mixture combining 60 forward primers for TCR Vbeta segments and 13 reverse primers for TCR Jbeta segments was used. The CDR3 region of rearranged TCR beta genes was amplified from genomic DNA by a multiplex PCR assay. Amplified TCR beta libraries were sequenced as 87-base-pair reads on the Illumina HiSeq System. As for how the authors treated the data: A later analysis tallied tens of millions of unique TCR beta chains across the 666 repertoires, and approximately 9.9 million of those chains were shared by two or more donors. A nearest-neighbor algorithm error-corrected the raw reads and collapsed the reads into unique sequences, merging closely related sequences to remove PCR and sequencing errors. Alignment of CDR3 sequences to IMGT reference sequences was used to assign V, D and J gene segments. Each retained sequence needed at least a six-nucleotide match to both a V gene segment and a J gene segment. A rearrangement was called productive if the CDR3 had no stop codons and remained in frame with V and J, and every other rearrangement was called non-productive. Following IMGT convention, CDR3 was defined as the stretch from the second conserved V-encoded cysteine up to the conserved J-encoded phenylalanine. Sequences without an unambiguous match to a single V gene segment were excluded from the earlier analysis of about 600 of the donors. An earlier analysis of under 750 of the donors called V segments functional above 56.7% productive rearrangements and segregating when the between-donor standard deviation exceeded 5%. To diagnose cytomegalovirus status from the catalog of TCR beta chain sequences, a statistical classification framework was built. In a later analysis, TCR nucleotide sequences were compared against IMGT/GENE-DB human TR gene sequences so that V and J genes could be assigned. A later analysis assigned CDR3 sequences and most-parsimonious VDJ recombination scenarios with the TCRdist pipeline. In a later analysis, every TCR beta chain was defined by the combination of its CDR3 amino acid sequence and its V-gene family, and reads without a unique V-gene family were dropped. As a way to deal with suspected cross-contamination and a sequencing artifact, a later analysis dropped roughly 600 nucleotide sequences that were highly shared and had low generation probability. A later analysis calculated a clonal expansion index for each public chain from normalized within-repertoire ranks of inferred template counts. In a later analysis, generation probabilities were computed using a VDJ recombination model fitted to out-of-frame rearrangements, and the results were checked against IGoR. Hypergeometric tests were used in a later analysis to score TCR-TCR, TCR-HLA and TCR-CMV co-occurrence, with a repertoire-size bias correction applied to the TCR pairs. A later analysis estimated false discovery rates by permuting HLA or CMV assignments 20 times. In a later analysis, co-occurring TCRs were grouped using DBSCAN, with TCRdist sequence similarity added in when clustering inside HLA-allele-positive subsets. For co-occurrence clustering, repertoires with fewer than 30,000 or more than 120,000 public chains were excluded, along with a handful of repertoires with anomalous nucleotide sharing. TCRdb's version of the immuneACCESS table is confined to in-frame rearrangements and falls short of the full clone set. An unresolved V gene accounts for under half of the shortfall where checked; the remainder is of unknown origin. V and J calls and clone size follow that table, whereas D and trimming were derived from the DNA. The table for this sample lists 200,000 to 250,000 clones; 65% to 85% of them were counted only once. Of the sample, about 0.77% is held by the ten largest clones.

Points the paper makes about the study in general: Compared with equally common non-associated chains, HLA-associated TCR beta chains in a later analysis were more clonally expanded and had lower generation probabilities. Compared with the approximately 720-donor mean, donors in an Asian-associated ancestry cluster had fewer N-insertions in productive TCRs, according to a later genetic analysis. Correlated functional status among segregating V segments might be attributable to linkage disequilibrium, but an unknown experimental factor could not be ruled out. A later analysis associated 15,000 to 20,000 TCR beta sequences with specific HLA alleles at a false discovery rate of 0.05. A later analysis found that TCR association rates varied across HLA loci, with DRB1 alleles showing the most associated TCRs and HLA-C alleles the fewest. Strong co-occurrence of HLA alleles, especially DR and DQ, made assigning TCR associations to individual alleles difficult. CMV serostatus was the only immune exposure information available for the cohort. The 87-base-pair reads could not distinguish some IMGT-functional V segments, including TRBV6-2 and TRBV6-3, so those segments were excluded. A further reported finding was that TCR beta sequences accurately predicted the HLA-A and HLA-B alleles for most subjects in the first cohort. In a later genetic analysis, a missense DCLRE1C variant was associated with V-gene and J-gene trimming of TCR beta chains, and the association was replicated in an independent cohort. The authors suggested that the approach could potentially be extended to other disease states and immunological phenotypes. The study gave a list of 150 to 200 TCR beta chains associated with cytomegalovirus. An earlier analysis of approximately 590 of the donors showed that most TCR beta V segments appeared in productive rearrangements either about 90% or about 30% of the time, which broadly matched IMGT annotations. Sequencing depth was assumed to be roughly uniform across donors in the presence/absence analyses, though that assumption may not hold. Three of the identified cytomegalovirus-associated TCR beta chains were confirmed in vitro to be specific for cytomegalovirus antigens. Most TCR sequences were observed very rarely across donors, whereas some public TCRs were present in many individuals. Several of the top co-occurrence clusters appeared to be linked to parvovirus B19, influenza, CMV and Epstein-Barr virus, according to a later analysis. The earlier analysis of some 540 of the donors excluded around 17 rarely observed V segments, including chromosome 9 orphons, because counts were too low. The sequencing pipeline was judged likely to have produced a cluster of highly shared sequence variants as a technical artifact. This cohort had only TCR beta chains sequenced, and the lack of alpha or paired-chain data limited which features could be detected. Cytomegalovirus status was reported to be diagnosed by the classifier with high specificity and sensitivity in both the original and validation cohorts. According to a later analysis, most CMV-associated TCR beta chains appeared to be HLA-restricted, and the HLA associations seemed to be driven largely by CMV exposure. Because some donors lacked HLA typing at each locus, the association tests relied only on the typed subset.

Regarding this clone: No antigen is known for it. No clone much larger than this one lies a single base away; base qualities are absent.

This receptor was taken from a boy between 2 and 15 years old in good health and CMV-seronegative. The sample consisted of PBMCs. The chain joins TRBV6-5 to TRBJ1-2; no D gene can be assigned with confidence. The CDR3 sequence is CASSYSIQFGGYTF. The bases are TGTGCCAGCAGTTACTCGATACAGTTTGGAGGCTACACCTTC.